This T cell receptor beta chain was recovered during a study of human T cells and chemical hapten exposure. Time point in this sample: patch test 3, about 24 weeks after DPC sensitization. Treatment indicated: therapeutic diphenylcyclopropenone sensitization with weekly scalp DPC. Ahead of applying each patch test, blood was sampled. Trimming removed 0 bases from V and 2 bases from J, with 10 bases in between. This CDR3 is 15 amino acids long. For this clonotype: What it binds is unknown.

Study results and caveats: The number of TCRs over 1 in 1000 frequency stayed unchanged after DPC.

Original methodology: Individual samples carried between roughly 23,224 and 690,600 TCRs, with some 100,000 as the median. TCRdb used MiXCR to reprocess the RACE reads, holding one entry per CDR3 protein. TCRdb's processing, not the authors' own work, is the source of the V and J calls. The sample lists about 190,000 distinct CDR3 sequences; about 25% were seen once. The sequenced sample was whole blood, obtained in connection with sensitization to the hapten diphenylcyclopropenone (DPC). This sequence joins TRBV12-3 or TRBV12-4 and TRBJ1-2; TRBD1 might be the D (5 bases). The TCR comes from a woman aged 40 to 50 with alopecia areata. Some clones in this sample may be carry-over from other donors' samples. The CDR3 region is CASSLALGLNYGYTF. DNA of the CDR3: TGTGCCAGCAGTTTAGCGCTGGGGCTGAACTATGGCTACACCTTC.